The present TCR beta chain was sequenced within a study of multiple sclerosis patients with progressive multifocal leukoencephalopathy. V dropped 1 base and J dropped 4 bases, with 10 bases sitting between them. The CDR3 length is 13 residues. Germline CDR1 and CDR2: SQVTM and ANQGSEA. Regarding time point: roughly 13 months of natalizumab therapy. Study results and caveats: It is unclear whether the findings reflect JC virus infection or general immunocompromise.

Measured with immunoSEQ multiplex PCR; TCRdb has only the in-frame clones, and not every one. The sample records approximately 30,000 clones, almost 90% being singletons. Worth noting for this clone: Its target is unknown.

This receptor was taken from a human donor with multiple sclerosis. This specimen consisted of PBMCs, obtained from a patient treated with natalizumab. The chain uses TRBV29-1 and TRBJ1-2; a possible D gene is TRBD1 (5 bases). Here the CDR3 reads CSVEADGTYGYTF. CDR3 DNA: TGCAGCGTTGAAGCCGACGGGACCTATGGCTACACCTTC.